One sample yielded the 30 T cell receptor beta chains listed below, sequenced in a study of tumor-infiltrating lymphocytes in primary liver carcinoma. A primer in the constant region served to generate TCR beta cDNA from about 470 ng of total RNA. It was through three nested multiplex PCR rounds of slightly modified ARM-PCR that TCR beta libraries arose. With TRBV1-TRBV30 forward primers and a C-beta reverse primer, the first two PCR rounds were run for approximately 10 cycles each. TCRdb reprocessed the multiplex PCR reads via MiXCR and lists one record per CDR3 protein. Of 330,000 or so distinct CDR3 sequences listed, 65% are singletons. Unsorted whole blood yielded the blood RNA, and germline DNA was also extracted. Material: peripheral blood. Receptors originate from a man aged 40-49 years with primary liver carcinoma and hepatitis B virus infection.

This clonotype has more than one count but fewer than ten. The genes are TRBV28 and TRBJ2-5; D may be TRBD2 (5 bases). CDR3 size: 15 residues. Germline lookup yields CDR1 MDHEN and CDR2 SYDVKM. V was pared by 2 bases and J by 4 bases, with 14 bases between. CDR3 DNA: TGTGCCAGCAGTTTACGAGGGATTAGTCCAGAGACCCAGTACTTC. Encoded protein: CASSLRGISPETQYF.

Points on this clonotype: The missing conserved phenylalanine or tryptophan at the end of this CDR3 makes a read error likely. The DNA is omitted, as the CDR3 cannot be located on it reliably, and the CDR3 follows TCRdb's listing. The chain uses TRBV6-5 and TRBJ2-6; the D call of TRBD1 is as the table states it, not checked on the DNA. A total of 16 residues make up the CDR3, ends included. The germline gives CDR1 MNHEY, CDR2 SVGAGI. CDR3 sequence: CASSPLGGSGANVPTV.

This clonotype has just a few counts. This chain joins TRBV19 and TRBJ2-1; D remains unclear. The V and J ends lost 1 base and 8 bases respectively, with 12 bases between them. The CDR3 totals 14 residues. Germline V CDR1 and CDR2: LNHDA, SQIVND (reference sequence). In DNA form, the CDR3 reads TGTGCCAGTAGTATAGTGGCAGACGGTTATGAGCAGTTCTTC. It is translated as CASSIVADGYEQFF.

To note about this clonotype: This may come from a read error, since a much larger clone is one base off. The chain employs TRBV29-1 and TRBJ2-3; 7 bases align to TRBD1. Germline V gives CDR1 SQVTM, CDR2 ANQGSEA. Trimming removed 4 bases from V and 4 bases from J; junction bases left unmatched: 5. The CDR3 sequence is 13 residues long. The DNA for the CDR3 is TGCAGCGTTGTGACAGGGACACCAGATACGCAGTATTTT. It specifies CSVVTGTPDTQYF.

A remark on this clonotype: Germline is not matched at one junction end, which may reflect a read error. The chain couples TRBV6-1 to TRBJ2-5, with a weak D call TRBD2 (6 bases). Per the germline V gene, CDR1 is MNHNS and CDR2 is SASEGT. This CDR3 is built from 14 residues. The CDR3 coding sequence is TGTGCCAGTAGTCGGGAGCTGGGCCAAGAGTCCCAGTGCTTC. Translation gives CASSRELGQESQCF.

Note on this clonotype: This may be a read error: a much more frequent sequence differs by one nucleotide. The chain combines TRBV6-1 with TRBJ2-7; D is unresolved. V was clipped by 4 bases and J by 7 bases, with 8 bases between them. The CDR3 runs 11 residues. Germline V lookup: CDR1 MNHNS, CDR2 SASEGT. This CDR3 reads CASSGPREQYF. CDR3 nucleotides: TGTGCCAGCAGTGGACCGAGGGAGCAGTACTTC.

Notes on this clonotype: At one end, the junction sequence differs from germline, possibly due to a read error. This chain uses TRBV11-2 with TRBJ2-5; a weak D match, TRBD2 (5 bases). CDR3 size: 13 residues. Germline CDR1 reads SGHAT; CDR2 reads FQNNGV. The CDR3 sequence is CPSSATEGETQYF. The CDR3 DNA reads TGTCCCAGCAGTGCCACAGAGGGAGAGACCCAGTACTTC. The variable domain in full, with the rest retrieved from reference TRBV11-2 and TRBJ2-5, is EAGVAQSPRYKIIEKRQSVAFWCNPISGHATLYWYQQILGQGPKLLIQFQNNGVVDDSQLPKDRFSAERLKGVDSTLKIQPAKLEDSAVYLCPSSATEGETQYFGPGTRLLVL.

Comment on this clonotype: The germline gene is not matched at one end of the junction; a read error may be the cause. The chain carries TRBV12-3 or TRBV12-4 and TRBJ2-1, with 9 bases matching TRBD2. The CDR3 contains 17 residues. For the CDR3, the DNA is TGTGTCAGCAGTGTACGAGGGGTAGCGGGAGTGGTCAAAGAGCAGTTCTTC. Amino acid sequence: CVSSVRGVAGVVKEQFF.

A word on this clonotype: An end of the junction differs from the germline gene, which may be a read error. This chain uses TRBV11-2 with TRBJ1-4; 10 positions agree with TRBD1. Germline CDR1 is SGHAT and CDR2 is FQNNGV. The CDR3 covers 15 residues. CDR3 DNA sequence: TGTGCCAACAGCTTAGACAGGGGGCCGGGTGAAAATCTGTTTTTT. Its protein product is CANSLDRGPGENLFF.

In the case of this clonotype: An end of the junction does not agree with germline; a read error may underlie this. The V gene is TRBV12-3 or TRBV12-4, the J gene TRBJ2-3; 7 positions agree with TRBD2. The CDR3 extends over 14 amino acids. CDR3 DNA sequence: TGTCCCAGCAGTACTAGCGCCTACACAGATACGCAGTATTTT. It encodes CPSSTSAYTDTQYF.

The chain carries TRBV7-2 and TRBJ2-1, with D unclear. Trimming took off 3 bases at V and 6 bases at J, with 6 bases between the two ends. Germline V CDR1 and CDR2: SGHTA, FQGNSA. The CDR3 consists of 12 residues. The CDR3 is CASSFFGNEQFF. The CDR3 DNA is TGTGCCAGCAGCTTCTTCGGCAATGAGCAGTTCTTC.

V usage is TRBV11-2 and J usage is TRBJ2-3; D is perhaps TRBD1 (5 bases). Germline lookup yields CDR1 SGHAT and CDR2 FQNNGV. The CDR3 consists of 13 residues. The CDR3 region has the DNA TGTACCAACGCAGGGATCCATACAGATACGCAGTATTTT. Its translation: CTNAGIHTDTQYF.

A note on this clonotype: One junction end does not reproduce the germline sequence, and a read error may be involved. The chain joins TRBV6-2 or TRBV6-3 to TRBJ2-3, with D uncertain. In germline, CDR1 is MNHEY, CDR2 SVGEGT. This CDR3 region has 13 residues. CDR3 amino acids: CASSSDNTDMQYF. The DNA for the CDR3 is TGTGCCAGTAGTTCTGACAACACAGATATGCAGTATTTT.

A remark on this clonotype: A junction end diverges from the germline sequence, so it may reflect a read error. The chain uses TRBV5-4 and TRBJ2-7; perhaps D is TRBD1 or TRBD2 (5 bases each). Per germline, CDR1 SGHNT and CDR2 YYREEE (reference sequence). This CDR3 comprises 14 residues. CDR3 nucleotide sequence: TGTGCCAGCAGATTGGGGGACGTAAGCTACGAGCAGTACTTC. Protein product: CASRLGDVSYEQYF.

The gene calls are TRBV11-3 and TRBJ2-3; the D gene could be TRBD1 or TRBD2 (6 bases each). Trimming shortened V by 8 bases and J by 2 bases, and 17 bases separated the two germline ends. From germline, CDR1 is SGHNT and CDR2 YENEEA. The CDR3 totals 15 residues. CDR3 DNA: TGTGCCAGCGGTCCTGGAGGGGGACCCACAGATACGCAGTATTTT. This codes for CASGPGGGPTDTQYF.

The rearrangement uses TRBV19 and TRBJ1-2, with unresolved D. V lost 2 bases to trimming and J lost 6 bases, with 4 bases between them. The CDR3 is 11 amino acids. CDR1 and CDR2 (germline): LNHDA, SQIVND (reference sequence). The CDR3, as DNA: TGTGCCAGTAGTATACGCCATGGCTACACCTTC. Protein sequence: CASSIRHGYTF.

As to this clonotype: The junction departs from the called germline gene at one end, perhaps through a read error. This chain uses TRBV6-5 with TRBJ2-5; D gene unclear. Germline CDR1 and CDR2: MNHEY and SVGAGI. This CDR3 region has 15 residues. This chain's CDR3 is CAISHRTGGQETQYF. As DNA, the CDR3 is TGTGCCATCAGTCACCGGACGGGCGGCCAAGAGACCCAATACTTC.

As for this clonotype: The conserved final phenylalanine or tryptophan is absent from the CDR3, which likely points to a read error. The CDR3 sequence is CTSSQMNSPLHS. The DNA for the CDR3 is TGCACCAGCAGCCAGATGAATTCACCCCTCCACTCT. The chain links TRBV4-3 to TRBJ1-6; D is uncertain. From germline, CDR1 is LGHNA and CDR2 YSLEER. CDR3 length equals 12 residues.

Notes on this clonotype: Sequence at one end of the junction differs from germline and may be a read error. The genes are TRBV4-3 and TRBJ1-2; D perhaps matches TRBD1 (5 bases). The CDR3 has 13 amino acids. From germline, CDR1 is LGHNA and CDR2 YSLEER. In DNA form, the CDR3 reads TGCGGCAGCGGCCATGTTGAGGGACTTGGCTACACCTTC. Protein: CGSGHVEGLGYTF.

This clonotype has ten or more counts. The chain recombines TRBV29-1 with TRBJ2-1, with unresolved D. This CDR3 has 11 amino acids. Germline CDR1 SQVTM, CDR2 ANQGSEA. Trimming pared 4 bases from V and 6 bases from J, leaving 7 bases between. CDR3 protein: CSVGRGNEQFF. Here the CDR3 DNA reads TGCAGCGTTGGAAGAGGCAATGAGCAGTTCTTC.

This clonotype was seen repeatedly, ten times or more. V usage is TRBV13 and J usage is TRBJ2-4; a possible D gene is TRBD2 (6 bases). Deletions cut 5 bases from V and 9 bases from J, with 14 bases between. The CDR3 covers 13 residues. Germline-derived CDR1 and CDR2 are PRHDT and FYEKMQ (reference sequence). The DNA for the CDR3 is TGTGCCAGCAGCCCCCCCGGGGGTAGCATTCAGTACTTC. Translated: CASSPPGGSIQYF.

Comments on this clonotype: Since the CDR3 does not end with the conserved phenylalanine or tryptophan, this likely comes from a read error. No DNA is shown, since the ends of the CDR3 on it are uncertain; the CDR3 is the one TCRdb lists. The chain joins TRBV11-2 to TRBJ2-7; whether TRBD2, the table's D call, matches the DNA was not checked. The CDR3 is 15 residues long, counting both termini. Germline V gene lookup returns CDR1 SGHAT and CDR2 FQNNGV. The chain's CDR3 is CASSFFLASGGEEYL.

On this clonotype itself: A much larger clone differs from this one at a single base, so this may be a read error. The chain is built from TRBV4-2 and TRBJ2-2; TRBD2 might be the D (5 bases). The CDR3 consists of 15 residues. Germline CDR1 is LGHNA and CDR2 is YNFKEQ. The CDR3 sequence: CASSQDRRSTGEMFF. CDR3 nucleotide sequence: TGTGCCAGCAGCCAAGATCGCAGGTCCACCGGGGAGATGTTTTTT.

As to this clonotype: A clone one base away is much larger, so this may be a read error. The chain carries TRBV6-2 or TRBV6-3 and TRBJ2-2; D is possibly TRBD2 (5 bases). The germline CDR1 and CDR2 sequences are MNHEY and SVGEGT. Trimming removed 5 bases from V and 1 base from J, with 14 bases in between. This CDR3 spans 16 amino acids. The CDR3 coding sequence is TGTGCCAGCAGTAGGACCCGGACTGAGAACACCGGGGAGCTGTTTTTT. Encoded protein: CASSRTRTENTGELFF.

With regard to this clonotype: At one of its ends the junction is not consistent with the germline gene, which may arise from a read error. The V gene is TRBV5-1, the J gene TRBJ2-7; no clear D gene. Germline V gives CDR1 SGHRS, CDR2 YFSETQ. The CDR3 consists of 13 residues. The CDR3 loop reads CTSSSPRSYEQYF. CDR3 bases: TGCACCAGCAGCTCCCCTAGGTCCTACGAGCAGTACTTC.

In this sample, this clonotype turned up once. This may be a read error: a much more frequent sequence differs by one nucleotide. The chain carries TRBV6-5 and TRBJ1-2; D is undetermined. The CDR3 runs 13 residues. V lost 5 bases to trimming and J lost 6 bases, with 13 bases between them. Germline V CDR1 and CDR2: MNHEY, SVGAGI. CDR3 sequence: CASSATIDNGYTF. Here the CDR3 DNA reads TGTGCCAGCAGTGCCACGATCGACAATGGCTACACCTTC.

The chain recombines TRBV5-6 with TRBJ2-7, with 9 bases lining up with TRBD2. The CDR3 totals 15 residues. Germline CDR1 is SGHDT and CDR2 is YYEEEE. Trimming removed 3 bases from V and 2 bases from J; junction bases left unmatched: 6. CDR3 in DNA: TGTGCCAGCAGCTCCATACTAGCGGGTACCTACGAGCAGTACTTC. Translated: CASSSILAGTYEQYF.

For this clonotype: The junction shows a germline mismatch at one end, possibly a read error. The chain has TRBV11-2 and TRBJ2-1; 10 positions agree with TRBD1. CDR1 and CDR2 from the germline V gene are SGHAT and FQNNGV. The CDR3 has 17 amino acids. The CDR3 DNA reads as TGTGCCGGCAGCTCCCGTGGGGGGACAGGGGCCTACAAAGAGCAGTTCTTC. Encoded protein: CAGSSRGGTGAYKEQFF.

This clonotype has a single count. The rearrangement links TRBV6-2 or TRBV6-3 to TRBJ2-1; 15 bases fit TRBD2. There are 19 residues in the CDR3. Trimming took 4 bases from V and 3 from J; bases not matched to a gene: 10. In germline, CDR1 is MNHEY, CDR2 SVGEGT. The chain's CDR3 is CASSSTRTSGRAVYNEQFF. CDR3 nucleotide sequence: TGTGCCAGCAGTTCCACCCGGACTAGCGGGAGGGCCGTCTACAATGAGCAGTTCTTC.

This clonotype has only one observation. The J gene is TRBJ2-1, the V gene TRBV6-1, with TRBD1 matching 9 bases. The germline gives CDR1 MNHNS, CDR2 SASEGT. The CDR3 extends over 14 amino acids. The V and J ends lost 10 bases and 12 bases, in that order; junction bases with no gene match: 16. For the CDR3, the DNA is TGTGCCAATAGCTGGGACAGGGAGAGTTCAGGGCAGTTCTTC. The encoded protein is CANSWDRESSGQFF.